The rows below give T cell receptor beta chains drawn from one sample of a study of OX40 agonist ivuxolimab in advanced cancers. The table came from immunoSEQ multiplex PCR; TCRdb's copy has only in-frame clones and leaves some out. The sample holds around 3,000 clones, around 80% seen once. The material sequenced was CD4+ or CD8+ T cells sorted from blood, taken in a trial of the OX40 agonist ivuxolimab. These receptors were taken from an adult with an advanced solid tumor such as melanoma, head and neck, liver or kidney cancer. Both conserved end residues are part of each CDR3. A D gene is named only where the DNA matches it firmly. A clone size is listed for some rows: how often the clone was seen (once, few, many), or a class if it is expanded.

V gene	J gene	D gene	clone size	CDR3 DNA	CDR3 protein
TRBV9	TRBJ2-5	.	.	TGTGCCAGCAGCGTAAAAGTAGCGGAGACCCAGTACTTC	CASSVKVAETQYF
TRBV5-4	TRBJ1-2	TRBD1	.	TGCGCCAGCAGCTGGGGGACAGGGAGTACTGGCTACACCTTC	CASSWGTGSTGYTF
TRBV7-8	TRBJ1-1	TRBD1	.	TGTGCCAGCAGCTTACCCGGGACAGGGGGCAGGAAGACTGAAGCTTTCTTT	CASSLPGTGGRKTEAFF
TRBV6-4	TRBJ2-2	TRBD1	.	TGTGCCAGCAGCCAGGGACAGGGGGCTAAGGAGTACACCGGGGAGCTGTTTTTT	CASSQGQGAKEYTGELFF
TRBV18	TRBJ2-6	TRBD1	.	TGTGCCAGCTCACCAAGGCCGGGACAGGGGACTTCTGGGGCCAACGTCCTGACTTTC	CASSPRPGQGTSGANVLTF
TRBV10-3	TRBJ2-7	TRBD2	.	TGTGCCATCAGTGAGTCGGCGGGACTAGCAGCTTACGAGCAGTACTTC	CAISESAGLAAYEQYF
TRBV4-1	TRBJ1-3	.	.	TGCGCCAGCAGCCAAGACAGGAACTCTGGAAACACCATATATTTT	CASSQDRNSGNTIYF
TRBV7-3	TRBJ1-2	.	.	TGTGCCAGCAGCTTGTCCGCCAACTATGGCTACACCTTC	CASSLSANYGYTF
TRBV6-1	TRBJ1-2	.	.	TGTGCCGGAGGGGAGCTAGCTAACTATGGCTACACCTTC	CAGGELANYGYTF
TRBV4-2	TRBJ2-7	TRBD1	.	TGTGCCAGCAGCGACCTTGGGACAGGGAATTTGCGCCGGCAGTACTTC	CASSDLGTGNLRRQYF
TRBV5-1	TRBJ2-5	TRBD2	.	TGCGCCAGCAGACCCCGGGGAGGGGAGACCCAGTACTTC	CASRPRGGETQYF
TRBV30	TRBJ2-7	.	.	TGTGCCTGGAGTGTAGGGACGGACGAGCAGTACTTC	CAWSVGTDEQYF
TRBV9	TRBJ2-7	TRBD2	few	TGTGCCAGCAGCACTACGGCCAGCGGGAGGGCCCCCTACGAGCAGTACTTC	CASSTTASGRAPYEQYF
TRBV7-8	TRBJ2-7	TRBD2	.	TGTGCCAGCAGCCTCGCTAGCGGGAGGGCGGAGCAGTACTTC	CASSLASGRAEQYF
TRBV5-5	TRBJ1-1	.	.	TGTGCCAGCAGCTTGGACGGGACGAACACTGAAGCTTTCTTT	CASSLDGTNTEAFF
TRBV4-1	TRBJ2-3	.	.	TGCGCCAGCAGCCAAAAGGCCACAGATACGCAGTATTTT	CASSQKATDTQYF
TRBV6-5	TRBJ2-6	.	.	TGTGCCAGCAGTTACAGTGTCTCTGGGGCCAACGTCCTGACTTTC	CASSYSVSGANVLTF
TRBV9	TRBJ2-2	.	.	TGTGCCAGCAGCGTCCGGGCCGGGGAGCTGTTTTTT	CASSVRAGELFF
TRBV13	TRBJ1-1	TRBD1	few	TGTGCCAGCAGCTCATTACGATCCGGGACAGGGAACACTGAAGCTTTCTTT	CASSSLRSGTGNTEAFF
TRBV23-1	TRBJ1-1	.	.	TGCGCCAGCAGTCTCCGGGACACCAACACTGAAGCTTTCTTT	CASSLRDTNTEAFF
TRBV6-4	TRBJ2-3	TRBD2	.	TGTGCCAGCAGTGCGGGACTAGCGGGAGACAGAGATACGCAGTATTTT	CASSAGLAGDRDTQYF
TRBV7-9	TRBJ1-2	.	.	TGTGCCAGCAGAACGACAATAGACTATGGCTACACCTTC	CASRTTIDYGYTF
TRBV6-1	TRBJ1-6	TRBD1	.	TGTGCCAGCAGTAACCGGGACAGGGGCCTTCTGCCCCTCCACTTT	CASSNRDRGLLPLHF
TRBV6-5	TRBJ2-3	.	.	TGTGCCAGCAGTTTAAACGGAGATACGCAGTATTTT	CASSLNGDTQYF
TRBV30	TRBJ2-3	.	once	TGTGCCTGGAGTCTGTCGGGAGTATCAGATACGCAGTATTTT	CAWSLSGVSDTQYF
TRBV7-9	TRBJ2-3	TRBD2	.	TGTGCCAGCAGCTTAGTTGCGGGAGGAGGGGCCACAGATACGCAGTATTTT	CASSLVAGGGATDTQYF
TRBV19	TRBJ2-2	.	.	TGTGCCAGTAGTATCACTGGAGGCAGGGAGCTGTTTTTT	CASSITGGRELFF